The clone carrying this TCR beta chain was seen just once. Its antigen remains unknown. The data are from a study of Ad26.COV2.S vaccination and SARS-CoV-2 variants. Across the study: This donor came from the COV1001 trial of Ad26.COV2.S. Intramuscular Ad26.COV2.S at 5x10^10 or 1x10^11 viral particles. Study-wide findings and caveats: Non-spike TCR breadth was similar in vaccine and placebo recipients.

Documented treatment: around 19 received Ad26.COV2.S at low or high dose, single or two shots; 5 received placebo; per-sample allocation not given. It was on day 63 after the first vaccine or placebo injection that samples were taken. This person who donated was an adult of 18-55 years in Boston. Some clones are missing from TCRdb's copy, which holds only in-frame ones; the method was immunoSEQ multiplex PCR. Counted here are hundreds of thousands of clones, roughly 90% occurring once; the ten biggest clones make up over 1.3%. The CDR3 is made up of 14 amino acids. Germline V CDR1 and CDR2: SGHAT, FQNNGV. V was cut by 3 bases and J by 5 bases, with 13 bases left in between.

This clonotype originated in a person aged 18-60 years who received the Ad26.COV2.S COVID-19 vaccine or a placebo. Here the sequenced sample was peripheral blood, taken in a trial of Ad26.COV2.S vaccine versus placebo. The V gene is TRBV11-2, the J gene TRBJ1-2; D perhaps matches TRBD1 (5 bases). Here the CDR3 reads CASSFSPGPYGYTF. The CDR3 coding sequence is TGTGCCAGCAGCTTCTCTCCAGGGCCTTATGGCTACACCTTC.